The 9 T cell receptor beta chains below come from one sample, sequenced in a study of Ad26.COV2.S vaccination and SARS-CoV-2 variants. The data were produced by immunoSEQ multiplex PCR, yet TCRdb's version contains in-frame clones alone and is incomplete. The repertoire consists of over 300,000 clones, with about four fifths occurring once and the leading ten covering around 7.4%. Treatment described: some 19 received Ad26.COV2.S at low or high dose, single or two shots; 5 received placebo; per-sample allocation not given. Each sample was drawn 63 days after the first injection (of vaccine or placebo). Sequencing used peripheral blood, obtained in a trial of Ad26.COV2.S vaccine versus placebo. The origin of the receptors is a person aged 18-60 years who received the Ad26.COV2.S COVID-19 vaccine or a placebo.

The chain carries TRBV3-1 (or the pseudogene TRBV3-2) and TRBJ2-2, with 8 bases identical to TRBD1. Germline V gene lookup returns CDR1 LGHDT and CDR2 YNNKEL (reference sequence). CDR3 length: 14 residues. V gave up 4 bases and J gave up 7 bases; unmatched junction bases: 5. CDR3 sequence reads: CASSPQGAFGELFF. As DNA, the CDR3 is TGTGCCAGCAGCCCGCAGGGGGCGTTCGGGGAGCTGTTTTTT.

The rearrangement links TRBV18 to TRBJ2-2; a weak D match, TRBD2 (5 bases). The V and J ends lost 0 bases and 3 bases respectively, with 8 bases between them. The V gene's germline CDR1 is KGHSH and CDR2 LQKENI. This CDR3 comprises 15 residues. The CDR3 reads CASSPPGVHTGELFF. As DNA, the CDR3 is TGTGCCAGCTCACCACCCGGGGTACACACCGGGGAGCTGTTTTTT. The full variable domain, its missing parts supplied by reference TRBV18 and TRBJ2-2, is NAGVMQNPRHLVRRRGQEARLRCSPMKGHSHVYWYRQLPEEGLKFMVYLQKENIIDESGMPKERFSAEFPKEGPSILRIQQVVRGDSAAYFCASSPPGVHTGELFFGEGSRLTVL.

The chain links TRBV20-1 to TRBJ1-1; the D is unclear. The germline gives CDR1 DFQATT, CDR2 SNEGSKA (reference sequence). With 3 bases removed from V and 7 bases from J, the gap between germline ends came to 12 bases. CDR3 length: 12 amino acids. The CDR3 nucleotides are TGCAGTGCTAGTTTGGCGGCGGGTGAAGCTTTCTTT. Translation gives CSASLAAGEAFF.

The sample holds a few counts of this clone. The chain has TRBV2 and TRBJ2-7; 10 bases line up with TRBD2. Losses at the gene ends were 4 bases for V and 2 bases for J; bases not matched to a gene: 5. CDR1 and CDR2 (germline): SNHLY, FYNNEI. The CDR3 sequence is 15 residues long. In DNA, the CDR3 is TGTGCCAGCAGTGGAGGGACTAGCGAGACCTACGAGCAGTACTTC. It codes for CASSGGTSETYEQYF.

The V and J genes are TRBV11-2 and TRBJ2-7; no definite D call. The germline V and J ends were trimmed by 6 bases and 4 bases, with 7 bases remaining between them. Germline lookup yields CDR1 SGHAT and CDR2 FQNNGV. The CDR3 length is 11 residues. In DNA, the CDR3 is TGTGCCAGCAGGACAAATTACGAGCAGTACTTC. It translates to CASRTNYEQYF.

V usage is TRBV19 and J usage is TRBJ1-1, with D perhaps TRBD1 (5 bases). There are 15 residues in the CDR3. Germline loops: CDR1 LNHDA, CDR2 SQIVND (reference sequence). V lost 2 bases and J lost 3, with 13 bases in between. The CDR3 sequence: CASSIWGVSDTEAFF. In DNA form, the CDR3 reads TGTGCCAGTAGTATATGGGGGGTGAGTGACACTGAAGCTTTCTTT.

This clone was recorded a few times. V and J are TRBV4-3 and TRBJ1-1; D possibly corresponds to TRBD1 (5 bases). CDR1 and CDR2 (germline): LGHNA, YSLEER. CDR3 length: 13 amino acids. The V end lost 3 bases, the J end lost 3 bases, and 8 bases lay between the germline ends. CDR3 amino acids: CASSQSGDTEAFF. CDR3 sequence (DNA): TGCGCCAGCAGCCAGTCGGGGGACACTGAAGCTTTCTTT.

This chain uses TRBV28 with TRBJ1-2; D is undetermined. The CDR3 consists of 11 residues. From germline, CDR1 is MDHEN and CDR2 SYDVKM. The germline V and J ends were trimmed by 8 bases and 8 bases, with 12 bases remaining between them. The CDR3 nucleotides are TGTGCCAGCTCCATAGATATGGGCTACACCTTC. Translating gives CASSIDMGYTF.

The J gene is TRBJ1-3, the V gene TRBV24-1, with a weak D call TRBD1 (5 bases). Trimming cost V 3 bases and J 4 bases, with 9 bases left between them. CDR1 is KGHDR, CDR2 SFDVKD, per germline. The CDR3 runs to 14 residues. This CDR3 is CATSDNRGGNTIYF. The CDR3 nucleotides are TGTGCCACCAGTGATAATAGGGGCGGAAACACCATATATTTT.